Each of the 4 T cell receptor beta chains below was sequenced from the same sample in a study of PD-1 blockade in classical Hodgkin lymphoma. In every patient, relapse followed autologous stem cell transplantation, while exposure to brentuximab vedotin differed. Here immunoSEQ multiplex PCR was the method, and the copy in TCRdb shows in-frame clones only, minus some. The repertoire holds tens of thousands of clones, with about three quarters as singletons. Specimen: peripheral blood mononuclear cells (PBMCs), collected at baseline. These receptors were taken from a human donor with classical Hodgkin lymphoma.

The chain joins TRBV27 to TRBJ2-7, with D possibly matching TRBD1 (5 bases). CDR3 length: 13 residues. Germline-derived CDR1 and CDR2 are MNHEY and SMNVEV (reference sequence). V dropped 5 bases and J dropped 4 bases, with 12 bases sitting between them. CDR3 loop: CASSLRVGYEQYF. For the CDR3, the DNA is TGTGCCAGCAGTCTCAGGGTCGGGTACGAGCAGTACTTC.

CDR3 nucleotides: TGTGCCAGCAGCACGGGACAAGTAATCAGCTCTGGGGCCAACGTCCTGACTTTC. It specifies CASSTGQVISSGANVLTF. This sequence joins TRBV5-4 and TRBJ2-6; TRBD1 is a possible D gene (6 bases). V gave up 4 bases and J gave up 0 bases, with 17 bases separating them. The germline V gene has CDR1 SGHNT and CDR2 YYREEE (reference sequence). The CDR3 loop spans 18 amino acids.

The rearrangement uses TRBV2 and TRBJ2-7; 7 bases match TRBD1. V was clipped by 7 bases and J by 5 bases; unmatched bases: 5. The CDR3 is 12 residues long. Germline-derived CDR1 and CDR2 are SNHLY and FYNNEI. The CDR3 reads CASTGGTHEQYF. DNA for the CDR3: TGTGCCAGCACAGGGGGTACCCACGAGCAGTACTTC.

This chain uses TRBV6-5 with TRBJ2-7; no definite D call. V dropped 2 bases and J dropped 0 bases, with 8 bases sitting between them. CDR1 is MNHEY and CDR2 is SVGAGI in the germline V gene. This CDR3 contains 14 residues. In nucleotides, the CDR3 is TGTGCCAGCAGTTACCAGATAAGCTCCTACGAGCAGTACTTC. It codes for CASSYQISSYEQYF.